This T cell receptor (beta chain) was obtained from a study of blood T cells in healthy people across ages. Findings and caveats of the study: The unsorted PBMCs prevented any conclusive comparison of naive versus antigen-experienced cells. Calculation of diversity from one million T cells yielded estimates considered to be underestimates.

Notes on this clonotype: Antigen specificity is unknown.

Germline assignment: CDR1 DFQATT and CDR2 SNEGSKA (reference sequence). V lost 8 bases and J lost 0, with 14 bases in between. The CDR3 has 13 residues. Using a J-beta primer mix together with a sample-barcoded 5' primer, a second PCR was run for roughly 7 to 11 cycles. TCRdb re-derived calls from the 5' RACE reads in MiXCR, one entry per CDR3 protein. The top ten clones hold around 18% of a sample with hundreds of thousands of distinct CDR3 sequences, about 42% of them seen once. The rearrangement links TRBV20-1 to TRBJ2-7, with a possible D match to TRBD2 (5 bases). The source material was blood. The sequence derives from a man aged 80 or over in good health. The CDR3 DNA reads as TGCAGTCCACGTAGCGAGAGCTCCTACGAGCAGTACTTC. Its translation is CSPRSESSYEQYF.